Each of the 7 T cell receptor beta chains below was sequenced from the same sample in a study of cytomegalovirus exposure and HLA in healthy donors. A multiplex PCR was run with 60 Vbeta primers and 13 Jbeta primers. Here immunoSEQ multiplex PCR was the method, and the copy in TCRdb shows in-frame clones only, minus some. This sample has nearly 200,000 clones, with over 65% found just once. Sequencing input: PBMCs. These TCRs come from a boy aged 2 to 10 in good health and CMV-seronegative.

This chain links TRBV5-6 with TRBJ1-2; D call uncertain. The CDR3 contains 15 residues. Trimming stripped 2 bases from V and 4 bases from J, with 15 bases between. Germline V gene lookup returns CDR1 SGHDT and CDR2 YYEEEE. For the CDR3, the DNA is TGTGCCAGCAGCTTAACCCCCCCGCAGGTCTATGGCTACACCTTC. Amino acid sequence: CASSLTPPQVYGYTF.

With regard to this clone: Germline and junction disagree at one end, which may indicate a read error. This sequence joins TRBV4-2 and TRBJ2-6, with D possibly matching TRBD1 (5 bases). This CDR3 is built from 18 residues. CDR1 is LGHNA and CDR2 is YNFKEQ in the germline V gene. Here the CDR3 DNA reads TGTGCCAGCAGCCAAGTAGTCCGGGTTTTCTCTGGGGCCAACGGCCTGACTTTC. This sequence encodes CASSQVVRVFSGANGLTF.

The gene calls are TRBV7-9 and TRBJ2-3, with 12 bases fitting TRBD2. From germline, CDR1 is SEHNR and CDR2 FQNEAQ (reference sequence). Trimming at V came to 5 bases and at J to 2 bases, leaving 2 bases not matched to a gene. The CDR3 contains 15 residues. The CDR3: CASSPSGGVTDTQYF. As DNA, the CDR3 is TGTGCCAGCAGCCCTAGCGGGGGGGTCACAGATACGCAGTATTTT.

The V gene is TRBV30, the J gene TRBJ2-7; weak D call: TRBD1 (8 bases). This CDR3 spans 14 amino acids. Trimming took 5 bases from V and 0 from J, leaving 14 bases between them. The germline CDR1 and CDR2 sequences are GTSNPN and SVGIG (reference sequence). CDR3 amino acids: CAWATGDYSYEQYF. CDR3 DNA sequence: TGTGCCTGGGCGACAGGGGACTACTCCTACGAGCAGTACTTC.

This chain connects TRBV15 to TRBJ2-7; unclear D gene. The germline CDR1 and CDR2 sequences are LNHNV and YYDKDF (reference sequence). V was shortened by 4 bases and J by 5 bases, with 15 bases between the two germline ends. This CDR3 has 14 residues. CDR3 protein: CATSTPIESNEQYF. DNA for the CDR3: TGTGCCACCAGCACTCCGATCGAGTCGAACGAGCAGTACTTC.

The CDR3 DNA sequence: TGTGCCAGCAGGGCCCCTGGCAGCGGGGGGGCATACGAGCAGTACTTC. Translation gives CASRAPGSGGAYEQYF. The V and J genes are TRBV2 and TRBJ2-7, with 10 bases aligning to TRBD2. J lost 4 bases, V lost 6 bases, and 12 bases had no gene match. The CDR3 is 16 residues long. Germline values: CDR1 SNHLY, CDR2 FYNNEI.

The rearrangement joins TRBV19 to TRBJ2-1; 10 nucleotides match TRBD2. Germline V gene lookup returns CDR1 LNHDA and CDR2 SQIVND (reference sequence). The CDR3 sequence is 14 residues long. J lost 8 bases, V lost 7 bases, and 8 bases had no gene match. The CDR3 DNA is TGTGCCAGTAAAAGCGGGGGGGCCGGCTATGAGCAGTTCTTC. This sequence encodes CASKSGGAGYEQFF.